The clone carrying this T cell receptor beta chain was observed a few times. What it recognizes is unknown. Time point described: sample taken at primary tumor resection. Unsorted tumor, nontumor lung tissue or cryopreserved PBMC supplied the whole RNA. From the 5' RACE reads, TCRdb called clonotypes with MiXCR, one entry per CDR3 protein. The profile shows some 87,000 distinct CDR3 sequences, approximately 8.6% of them singletons. The sample is drawn from a study of spatial heterogeneity in lung cancer. Overall study findings and caveats: Detection of ubiquitous tumor TCRs in blood was higher at resection than follow-up.

Trimming removed 5 bases at V and 5 bases at J, with 13 bases between. The germline V gene encodes CDR1 MDHEN and CDR2 SYDVKM. CDR3 size: 13 residues. The sample in question was PBMCs, obtained at surgery. This receptor was identified in a male donor with early-stage non-small cell lung cancer. V gene TRBV28 combines with J gene TRBJ2-7, with a weak D call TRBD2 (5 bases). The CDR3 DNA sequence: TGTGCCAGCAGTGTCGACCCCGGGGACGAGCAGTACTTC. As protein: CASSVDPGDEQYF. Full variable domain (missing parts from reference TRBV28 and TRBJ2-7): DVKVTQSSRYLVKRTGEKVFLECVQDMDHENMFWYRQDPGLGLRLIYFSYDVKMKEKGDIPEGYSVSREKKERFSLILESASTNQTSMYLCASSVDPGDEQYFGPGTRLTVT.